This entry lists 20 T cell receptor beta chains sequenced from one sample in a study of blood T cell repertoires in COVID-19. The table came from immunoSEQ multiplex PCR; TCRdb's copy has only in-frame clones and leaves some out. This table holds about 150,000 clones, approximately 80% found once. The specimen sequenced was peripheral blood. The receptors come from a man aged 65 to 85 with acute or convalescent COVID-19.

This clone showed up just a few times. The V and J genes are TRBV27 and TRBJ2-2, with D perhaps matching TRBD2 (6 bases). V lost 7 bases to trimming and J lost 3 bases, with 12 bases between them. The CDR3 has 14 amino acids. Germline CDR1 MNHEY, CDR2 SMNVEV (reference sequence). CDR3 in DNA: TGTGCCAGCAAATCTAGCGTTGACACCGGGGAGCTGTTTTTT. Protein: CASKSSVDTGELFF.

This chain connects TRBV27 to TRBJ2-1; 7 nucleotides line up with TRBD1. With 4 bases clipped from V and 2 bases from J, the junction kept 5 bases outside the gene matches. The CDR3 length is 15 residues. Per the germline V gene, CDR1 is MNHEY and CDR2 is SMNVEV (reference sequence). The CDR3 coding sequence is TGTGCCAGCAGTTGGGACAGACCAACCTACAATGAGCAGTTCTTC. Amino acid sequence: CASSWDRPTYNEQFF.

This chain links TRBV11-3 with TRBJ1-1; no clear D gene. Germline CDR1 is SGHNT and CDR2 is YENEEA. The CDR3 runs 13 residues. V lost 0 bases to trimming and J lost 6 bases, with 8 bases between them. The CDR3 protein is CASSLEGGSEAFF. DNA of the CDR3: TGTGCCAGCAGCTTAGAAGGAGGGTCTGAAGCTTTCTTT.

The genes are TRBV21-1 and TRBJ1-5. TRBV21-1 is a documented pseudogene. The CDR3 consists of 14 residues. As DNA, the CDR3 is TGTGCCAGCAGCAAAGGAGGCCTGGTCCGGCCCCAGCATTTT. Translated, it gives CASSKGGLVRPQHF.

The rearrangement uses TRBV13 and TRBJ1-6; 7 nucleotides agree with TRBD1. Germline CDR1 PRHDT, CDR2 FYEKMQ (reference sequence). The CDR3 consists of 15 residues. The V segment lost 2 bases and the J segment 7 bases; nucleotides outside the gene matches: 5. CDR3 sequence (DNA): TGTGCCAGCAGCTTACGAGAAGGGGGCAATTCACCCCTCCACTTT. Its protein is CASSLREGGNSPLHF.

The gene calls are TRBV6-4 and TRBJ1-2; 10 bases align to TRBD1. V dropped 4 bases and J dropped 7; count of bases not matched to a gene: 6. The CDR3 loop spans 14 amino acids. Germline V gives CDR1 MRHNA, CDR2 SNTAGT. CDR3 nucleotide sequence: TGTGCCAGCAGTGTGACAGGGGGCACGGGTGGCTACACCTTC. Translated, it gives CASSVTGGTGGYTF.

The chain is built from TRBV27 and TRBJ2-1, with TRBD2 matching over 9 bases. The germline V gene has CDR1 MNHEY and CDR2 SMNVEV (reference sequence). The V and J ends lost 3 bases and 2 bases, in that order; junction bases with no gene match: 2. This CDR3 has 15 residues. CDR3 nucleotides: TGTGCCAGCAGTTTTGCGGGAGGGGCCTACAATGAGCAGTTCTTC. This translates into CASSFAGGAYNEQFF.

V gene TRBV6-1 combines with J gene TRBJ1-1, with 8 bases identical to TRBD1. V gave up 3 bases and J gave up 7 bases; unmatched junction bases: 4. Germline V gene sequence: CDR1 MNHNS, CDR2 SASEGT. The CDR3 runs 13 residues. CDR3 sequence reads: CASSEFRGLEAFF. CDR3 sequence (DNA): TGTGCCAGCAGTGAGTTCAGGGGGCTTGAAGCTTTCTTT.

The J gene is TRBJ2-5, the V gene TRBV3-1 (or the pseudogene TRBV3-2); 7 bases match TRBD1. CDR3 length: 13 amino acids. Germline assignment: CDR1 LGHDT and CDR2 YNNKEL (reference sequence). The junction had 6 bases not matched to a gene; V was cut back by 6 bases and J by 5 bases. CDR3: CASRTGSGETQYF. The DNA of the CDR3 is TGTGCCAGCAGGACAGGGAGTGGGGAGACCCAGTACTTC.

J is TRBJ1-2 and V is TRBV3-1 (or the pseudogene TRBV3-2); 8 bases agree with TRBD1. The CDR3 has 14 residues. The germline CDR1 and CDR2 sequences are LGHDT and YNNKEL (reference sequence). J gave up 13 bases and V 1 base, and 11 bases lay outside the gene matches. CDR3 in DNA: TGTGCCAGCAGCCAAGTAATCCCTGGACAGGGTCTCACCTTC. Protein product: CASSQVIPGQGLTF.

This sequence joins TRBV19 and TRBJ1-2, with 9 bases fitting TRBD1. The CDR3 extends over 13 amino acids. Germline-derived CDR1 and CDR2 are LNHDA and SQIVND (reference sequence). Losses at the gene ends were 5 bases for V and 8 bases for J; bases not matched to a gene: 6. CDR3 nucleotide sequence: TGTGCCAGTAGTGTACAGGGGGCGCAGGGCTACACCTTC. It is translated as CASSVQGAQGYTF.

The DNA of the CDR3 is TGCGCCAGCAGTTACCGGGACGGGAGCACTAATTCACCCCTCCACTTT. Translated: CASSYRDGSTNSPLHF. The gene calls are TRBV5-1 and TRBJ1-6; perhaps TRBD1 as D (5 bases). The germline V and J ends were trimmed by 5 bases and 6 bases, with 18 bases remaining between them. This CDR3 is 16 amino acids long. Germline V gene lookup returns CDR1 SGHRS and CDR2 YFSETQ.

The rearrangement joins TRBV5-6 to TRBJ2-2; TRBD1 matches 8 bases. V shed 0 bases and J 4 bases; nucleotides not matched to a gene: 8. CDR3 size: 17 residues. Germline CDR1 SGHDT, CDR2 YYEEEE. The CDR3 region has the DNA TGTGCCAGCAGCTTGGTAGGAGGGACAGGTCTCACCGGGGAGCTGTTTTTT. Translated, it gives CASSLVGGTGLTGELFF.

This sequence joins TRBV10-3 and TRBJ1-1; D is uncertain. Per the germline V gene, CDR1 is ENHRY and CDR2 is SYGVKD. The length of the CDR3 is 14 residues. Trimming pared 3 bases from V and 4 bases from J, leaving 12 bases between. This CDR3 reads CAISENRNPTEAFF. The CDR3 nucleotides read TGTGCCATCAGTGAAAACAGAAACCCCACTGAAGCTTTCTTT.

The chain employs TRBV12-3 or TRBV12-4 and TRBJ2-7; 8 bases are a match to TRBD2. V shed 11 bases and J 4 bases; nucleotides not matched to a gene: 4. This CDR3 is 11 amino acids long. The CDR3 region has the DNA TGTGCCTCCGGGGGGGGGTACGAGCAGTACTTC. It encodes CASGGGYEQYF.

This clone has a handful of counts. In nucleotides, the CDR3 is TGCGCCAGCAGCGTGCGGGAAAGTGACACTGAAGCTTTCTTT. It codes for CASSVRESDTEAFF. The chain recombines TRBV5-1 with TRBJ1-1; D is uncertain. The CDR3 runs to 14 residues. Germline V gene lookup returns CDR1 SGHRS and CDR2 YFSETQ. V lost 4 bases to trimming and J lost 3 bases, with 13 bases between them.

This chain links TRBV28 with TRBJ1-5; 8 nucleotides line up with TRBD1. V lost 6 bases to trimming and J lost 6 bases; unmatched junction nucleotides: 7. The CDR3 extends over 14 amino acids. Per germline, CDR1 MDHEN and CDR2 SYDVKM. The CDR3 DNA follows: TGTGCCAGCAGCCCAGGACAGGGACGTCAGCCCCAGCATTTT. Translation gives CASSPGQGRQPQHF. The variable domain in full, with the rest retrieved from reference TRBV28 and TRBJ1-5, is DVKVTQSSRYLVKRTGEKVFLECVQDMDHENMFWYRQDPGLGLRLIYFSYDVKMKEKGDIPEGYSVSREKKERFSLILESASTNQTSMYLCASSPGQGRQPQHFGDGTRLSIL.

The V call is TRBV7-9, the J call TRBJ2-1; 9 positions match TRBD2. This CDR3 contains 14 residues. V gave up 5 bases and J gave up 5 bases; unmatched junction bases: 4. Germline-derived CDR1 and CDR2 are SEHNR and FQNEAQ (reference sequence). The CDR3 sequence: CASSLRLADNEQFF. The CDR3 region has the DNA TGTGCCAGCAGCCTGAGACTAGCGGACAATGAGCAGTTCTTC.

V gene TRBV5-1 combines with J gene TRBJ2-6; D remains unclear. Trimming cost V 4 bases and J 4 bases, with 9 bases left between them. CDR1 and CDR2 from the germline V gene are SGHRS and YFSETQ. The CDR3 runs to 14 residues. CDR3: CASSPPRGANVLTF. Here the CDR3 DNA reads TGCGCCAGCAGCCCCCCACGGGGGGCCAACGTCCTGACTTTC.

This clone has a handful of counts. This rearrangement joins TRBV28 to TRBJ1-6, with a tentative D call TRBD1 (5 bases). Per the germline V gene, CDR1 is MDHEN and CDR2 is SYDVKM. V was cut by 3 bases and J by 3 bases, with 12 bases left in between. The CDR3 sequence is 16 residues long. The CDR3 spells CASSFSPGLYNSPLHF. DNA for the CDR3: TGTGCCAGCAGTTTCAGCCCAGGGCTCTATAATTCACCCCTCCACTTT.